The clone carrying this T cell receptor (beta chain) was seen only a few times. As yet, its antigen is unknown. TCRdb itself ran the 5' RACE reads through MiXCR, one entry per CDR3 protein. The sample comprises some 440,000 distinct CDR3 sequences, approximately 23% of which are singletons, and around an eighth rests with the top ten. Looked up from germline, CDR1 is MNHNY and CDR2 is SVGAGI (reference sequence). The CDR3 is 14 amino acids. Trimming removed 2 bases at V and 7 bases at J, with 12 bases between. This sample was included in a study of T-cell memory formation after mild COVID-19. Study observations and caveats: The appearance of some responding clones in pre-infection memory suggested that cross-reactive memory joined.

Material: PBMCs or a T cell subset sorted from them (not recorded which). The V and J genes are TRBV6-6 and TRBJ1-5; D is ambiguous. The TCR originated in an adult woman who had mild COVID-19 (a few samples of this study predate the infection). Cell type and time point are not known. The DNA for the CDR3 is TGTGCCAGCAGTTACCCAGGTAGTTACCAGCCCCAGCATTTT. Amino acids: CASSYPGSYQPQHF.